Listed below are T cell receptor beta chains from one sample, sequenced in a study of long-term antiretroviral therapy in people with HIV. The protocol was immunoSEQ multiplex PCR, while the TCRdb copy is restricted to in-frame clones and leaves out a portion. The data show 8,500 to 14,000 clones, 75% to 90% seen once. The specimen was unsorted PBMCs, collected 0.2 years before starting antiretroviral therapy. The receptors were gathered from a woman aged 40 to 50 with HIV. Each CDR3 is given with its conserved first and last residue. D genes are given only for firm matches. Clone size appears in some rows only: once, few, many, or a class for an expanded clone.

V: TRBV14; J: TRBJ1-4; D: .; size: .; DNA: TGTGCCAGCAGCTTTGGATCAGGAAAACTGTTTTTT; CDR3: CASSFGSGKLFF
V: TRBV4-1; J: TRBJ2-1; D: TRBD2; size: .; DNA: TGCGCCAGCAGCCCTCGGAGTAGCGGGGGGCCCAATGAGCAGTTCTTC; CDR3: CASSPRSSGGPNEQFF
V: TRBV19; J: TRBJ1-6; D: TRBD1; size: .; DNA: TGTGCCAGTAGTGCGACAGGGGGCGCTCGGTCACCCCTCCACTTT; CDR3: CASSATGGARSPLHF
V: TRBV28; J: TRBJ1-5; D: TRBD1; size: .; DNA: TGTGCCAGCAGTTCGCCACAGGGGGCGAATCAGCCCCAGCATTTT; CDR3: CASSSPQGANQPQHF
V: TRBV7-2; J: TRBJ2-1; D: .; size: .; DNA: TGTGCCAGCAGCTCCCAGGGGGGGGGCCTCAATGAGCAGTTCTTC; CDR3: CASSSQGGGLNEQFF
V: TRBV4-1; J: TRBJ2-3; D: .; size: once; DNA: TGCGCCAGCAGCCAAGTCGGCGTAGGAACAGATACGCAGTATTTT; CDR3: CASSQVGVGTDTQYF
V: TRBV7-2; J: TRBJ2-1; D: .; size: once; DNA: TGTGCCAGCAGCCCCAGGAGCGTTGCCTACAATGAGCAGTTCTTC; CDR3: CASSPRSVAYNEQFF
V: TRBV6-6; J: TRBJ2-5; D: .; size: .; DNA: TGTGCCAGCAGGGTGAAGGTAGAGACCCAGTACTTC; CDR3: CASRVKVETQYF
V: TRBV10-3; J: TRBJ1-2; D: .; size: .; DNA: TGTGCCATCAGTCTTGCGGGGCCCTCTCCTGGCTACACCTTC; CDR3: CAISLAGPSPGYTF
V: TRBV6-1; J: TRBJ1-5; D: .; size: .; DNA: TGTGCCAGCCGTACTCAGGGATCCTACAATCAGCCCCAGCATTTT; CDR3: CASRTQGSYNQPQHF
V: TRBV2; J: TRBJ1-5; D: .; size: .; DNA: TGTGCCAGCAGTGTGGAGGGGACCGAAGACCAGCCCCAGCATTTT; CDR3: CASSVEGTEDQPQHF
V: TRBV18; J: TRBJ1-1; D: TRBD1; size: few; DNA: TGTGCCAGCTCCCCGGAAACAGGGGCCATGAACACTGAAGCTTTCTTT; CDR3: CASSPETGAMNTEAFF
V: TRBV19; J: TRBJ1-4; D: .; size: .; DNA: TGTGCCAGTAGTACCGTGACAAGTGAAAAACTGTTTTTT; CDR3: CASSTVTSEKLFF
V: TRBV29-1; J: TRBJ1-6; D: .; size: .; DNA: TGCAGCGTTGAGGGGGGGGCACCCCTCCACTTT; CDR3: CSVEGGAPLHF
V: TRBV19; J: TRBJ2-7; D: TRBD1; size: .; DNA: TGTGCCAGTAGTCCCGGACAGGGGGGTGAGCAGTACTTC; CDR3: CASSPGQGGEQYF
V: TRBV4-1; J: TRBJ2-1; D: .; size: .; DNA: TGCGCCAGCAGCGGGGGGGCCATCACTGAGCAGTTCTTC; CDR3: CASSGGAITEQFF
V: TRBV29-1; J: TRBJ2-1; D: .; size: few; DNA: TGCAGCGTTGAAGGGGTGCCGGACAGAGCCTACAATGAGCAGTTCTTC; CDR3: CSVEGVPDRAYNEQFF
V: TRBV19; J: TRBJ1-5; D: .; size: .; DNA: TGTGCCAGTAGCTCCACCGGGGGCCAGCCCCAGCATTTT; CDR3: CASSSTGGQPQHF
V: TRBV7-2; J: TRBJ2-7; D: .; size: .; DNA: TGTGCCAGCAGCTTAAAGCCGGGTGGGGACGTGAGCTCCTACGAGCAGTACTTC; CDR3: CASSLKPGGDVSSYEQYF
V: TRBV4-1; J: TRBJ1-3; D: .; size: .; DNA: TGCGCCAGCAGCCAAGTTCTGGGGGTCTTAAACACCATATATTTT; CDR3: CASSQVLGVLNTIYF
V: TRBV5-1; J: TRBJ2-3; D: .; size: .; DNA: TGCGCCACCCGTTTCGGAGGACTAACAAATACAGATACGCAGTATTTT; CDR3: CATRFGGLTNTDTQYF
V: TRBV7-2; J: TRBJ1-5; D: TRBD1; size: .; DNA: TGTGCCAGCAGCTTATCCGGAGGGGGCGGGCAGCCCCAGCATTTT; CDR3: CASSLSGGGGQPQHF
V: TRBV5-1; J: TRBJ2-2; D: TRBD2; size: .; DNA: TGCGCCAGCAGCTCCCAGGGGGAATGGACTAGCGGGAACACCGGGGAGCTGTTTTTT; CDR3: CASSSQGEWTSGNTGELFF
V: TRBV30; J: TRBJ1-1; D: .; size: once; DNA: TGTGCCTGGAGTGGGGCAGGTCGTGTTTGGAACACTGAAGCTTTCTTT; CDR3: CAWSGAGRVWNTEAFF
V: TRBV4-3; J: TRBJ1-2; D: .; size: once; DNA: TGCGCCAGCAGCCAAGAGAGGAGTAGTGCCGGGTTGGAGAACACCTTC; CDR3: CASSQERSSAGLENTF
V: TRBV30; J: TRBJ2-3; D: .; size: .; DNA: TGTGCCTGGAGTGCCAGCGGCACAGATACGCAGTATTTT; CDR3: CAWSASGTDTQYF
V: TRBV6-6; J: TRBJ1-3; D: .; size: few; DNA: TGTGCCAGCAGTTACTCGAGGGGCTCTGGAAACACCATATATTTT; CDR3: CASSYSRGSGNTIYF
V: TRBV25-1; J: TRBJ1-6; D: .; size: .; DNA: TGTGCCAGCAGTGAAGGGCATAGGGGTAATTCACCCCTCCACTTT; CDR3: CASSEGHRGNSPLHF
V: TRBV18; J: TRBJ2-2; D: .; size: .; DNA: TGTGCCAGCTCCCGCAGACAGTTGAGTGGGAACACCGGGGAGCTGTTTTTT; CDR3: CASSRRQLSGNTGELFF
V: TRBV7-8; J: TRBJ2-3; D: TRBD2; size: few; DNA: TGTGCCAGCAGCCCAGGGTCGGGACTAGCGGCAGATACGCAGTATTTT; CDR3: CASSPGSGLAADTQYF
V: TRBV29-1; J: TRBJ2-7; D: .; size: .; DNA: TGCAGCGCCTGGACAGACCGCTATGCCGAGCAGTACTTC; CDR3: CSAWTDRYAEQYF
V: TRBV2; J: TRBJ1-1; D: .; size: .; DNA: TGTGCCATCCGGGACGGGAACGGAGATCCTGAAGCTTTCTTT; CDR3: CAIRDGNGDPEAFF
V: TRBV4-3; J: TRBJ1-2; D: .; size: .; DNA: TGCGCCAGCAGCCAAGGGGACACCGACTATGGCTACACCTTC; CDR3: CASSQGDTDYGYTF
V: TRBV4-1; J: TRBJ2-5; D: .; size: .; DNA: TGCGCCAGCAGCCAAGGTAGAGGAGGGGCGCAAGAGACCCAGTACTTC; CDR3: CASSQGRGGAQETQYF
V: TRBV18; J: TRBJ1-2; D: TRBD1; size: .; DNA: TGTGCCAGCTCACCGGACAGGGGCGACTATGGCTACACCTTC; CDR3: CASSPDRGDYGYTF
V: TRBV7-2; J: TRBJ2-1; D: TRBD1; size: .; DNA: TGTGCCAGCAGCTTGATAGGGGGCAACAATGAGCAGTTCTTC; CDR3: CASSLIGGNNEQFF
V: TRBV10-2; J: TRBJ1-5; D: .; size: .; DNA: TGCGCCAGCAGTGAGGGGGGTCAGCCCCAGCATTTT; CDR3: CASSEGGQPQHF
V: TRBV2; J: TRBJ2-1; D: .; size: once; DNA: TGTGCCAGCAACTTCTATAGTGAAAATGAGCAGTTCTTC; CDR3: CASNFYSENEQFF
V: TRBV7-9; J: TRBJ2-1; D: TRBD2; size: .; DNA: TGTGCCAGCAGCTCTGGGACTAACCTATACAATGAGCAGTTCTTC; CDR3: CASSSGTNLYNEQFF
V: TRBV27; J: TRBJ1-5; D: .; size: .; DNA: TGTGCCAGCAGTTTGAAAGGGCACCAGCCCCAGCATTTT; CDR3: CASSLKGHQPQHF
V: TRBV4-1; J: TRBJ1-2; D: .; size: .; DNA: TGCGCCAGCAGCCAAGATCGGGTGACGGGCGGCTACACCTTC; CDR3: CASSQDRVTGGYTF
V: TRBV6-1; J: TRBJ2-2; D: .; size: few; DNA: TGTGCCAGTGGCCGGGACACGATAAACACCGGGGAGCTGTTTTTT; CDR3: CASGRDTINTGELFF
V: TRBV29-1; J: TRBJ1-1; D: TRBD1; size: .; DNA: TGCAGCGTTCGGGGACAGGGGAGGTTGGAAGCTTTCTTT; CDR3: CSVRGQGRLEAFF
V: TRBV30; J: TRBJ1-4; D: .; size: .; DNA: TGTGCCTGGAGTGGTGACAGCCGCGGGGAACTGTTTTTT; CDR3: CAWSGDSRGELFF
V: TRBV10-3; J: TRBJ2-7; D: TRBD1; size: .; DNA: TGTGCCATCAGCCCTAGACAGGGGGCGCCGGGAGAGCAGTACTTC; CDR3: CAISPRQGAPGEQYF
V: TRBV29-1; J: TRBJ2-2; D: TRBD2; size: .; DNA: TGCAGCGCCCAACGGGGGGGGCGCGGCACCGGGGAGCTGTTTTTT; CDR3: CSAQRGGRGTGELFF
V: TRBV4-3; J: TRBJ2-7; D: TRBD2; size: once; DNA: TGCGCCAGCAGCCAGAGGGGACTAGCGGGGGAGCAGTACTTC; CDR3: CASSQRGLAGEQYF
V: TRBV5-1; J: TRBJ2-1; D: TRBD2; size: .; DNA: TGCGCCAGCAGCACACCGGGGGGTAGCTCCTACAATGAGCAGTTCTTC; CDR3: CASSTPGGSSYNEQFF
V: TRBV10-3; J: TRBJ1-1; D: .; size: once; DNA: TGTGCCATCAGTGTGGGAGGGCTGGCTGAAGCTTTCTTT; CDR3: CAISVGGLAEAFF
V: TRBV29-1; J: TRBJ1-2; D: TRBD1; size: .; DNA: TGCAGCGTTGAGATGCCGGGACAGGGGGCCTATGGCTACACCTTC; CDR3: CSVEMPGQGAYGYTF
V: TRBV11-2; J: TRBJ2-3; D: .; size: .; DNA: TGTGCCAGCAGCTTAAACGGTTACACAGATACGCAGTATTTT; CDR3: CASSLNGYTDTQYF
V: TRBV27; J: TRBJ2-5; D: TRBD1; size: medium-sized; DNA: TGTGCCAGCAGTTGGGGCCAGGGGGCCACAAGAGAGACCCAGTACTTC; CDR3: CASSWGQGATRETQYF
V: TRBV2; J: TRBJ2-3; D: .; size: .; DNA: TGTGCCAGCAGTGAAGGGGCAGGGATTTTCACAGATACGCAGTATTTT; CDR3: CASSEGAGIFTDTQYF
V: TRBV4-1; J: TRBJ1-4; D: .; size: .; DNA: TGCGCCAGCAGCCAAGGAACAGGGATAGCTAATGAAAAACTGTTTTTT; CDR3: CASSQGTGIANEKLFF